This TCR beta chain was sequenced in a study of long-term antiretroviral therapy in people with HIV. This clone has more than one count but fewer than ten. Its antigen is as yet unknown. The assay, immunoSEQ v3.0, was run at survey level. TCRdb's copy holds only in-frame clones and misses some; the assay was immunoSEQ multiplex PCR. The table shows 30,000 to 40,000 clones, with roughly 90% occurring only once. V lost 6 bases, J lost 5 bases, and 13 bases stayed unmatched. The CDR3 totals 15 residues. Looked up from germline, CDR1 is LNHDA and CDR2 is SQIVND (reference sequence). The study's findings and limits: HIV repertoires showed narrower CDR3 length ranges than controls. In the period from the mid-2000s to the late 2010s, blood was collected, possibly under older ART regimens.

The chain has TRBV19 and TRBJ2-7; 7 bases map to TRBD2. This TCR was sampled from a woman aged 18-29 years with HIV. The sample consisted of unsorted PBMCs, taken just before starting antiretroviral therapy. The CDR3 loop is CASSYGTIPHNEQYF. In DNA form, the CDR3 reads TGTGCCAGTAGCTATGGGACTATCCCGCATAACGAGCAGTACTTC.